The rows below give T cell receptor beta chains drawn from one sample of a study of blood T cell repertoires in COVID-19. This table comes from immunoSEQ multiplex PCR, and its TCRdb copy is limited to in-frame clones, with some not included. The table has roughly 180,000 clones, approximately 85% seen once. Input material: peripheral blood. These receptors were collected from a man between 60 and 70 years old who had recovered from COVID-19. Each CDR3 is given with its conserved first and last residue.

J	V	CDR3
TRBJ1-2	TRBV30	CARDRLGGTYGYTF
TRBJ2-1	TRBV7-2	CASSSWTGFNEQFF
TRBJ1-1	TRBV2	CASSETGGIPEAFF
TRBJ2-7	TRBV2	CASRPGQGAIYEQYF
TRBJ1-1	TRBV6-5	CASKDTALQGTEAFF
TRBJ2-5	TRBV6-2/TRBV6-3	CASSYGRGGIPQETQYF
TRBJ2-7	TRBV5-4	CASSPQRGPYEQYF
TRBJ1-1	TRBV27	CASSVSGLLNTEAFF
TRBJ2-7	TRBV6-6	CASSFTGQNYEQYF
TRBJ1-5	TRBV19	CASKAENSNQPQHF
TRBJ1-2	TRBV20-1	CSASVFGQGGIRDYGYTF
TRBJ2-7	TRBV10-3	CATQDRSYEQYF